The 2 T cell receptor beta chains given below trace back to one sample, sequenced in a study of cytomegalovirus exposure and HLA in healthy donors. 60 Vbeta and 13 Jbeta primers were used in PCR. Libraries were prepared by immunoSEQ multiplex PCR; TCRdb keeps only in-frame clonotypes and omits some of them. The repertoire has approximately 250,000 clones, approximately 81% of them found once; the top ten carry around 0.22%. Sequencing input: PBMCs. The receptor set was obtained from a girl aged 2-9 years in good health and CMV-seronegative.

The rearrangement uses TRBV10-3 and TRBJ1-2; 7 nucleotides align to TRBD1. The V gene's germline CDR1 is ENHRY and CDR2 SYGVKD. The CDR3 has 15 residues. Unmatched junction bases numbered 12, after V lost 3 bases and J lost 8 bases. As DNA, the CDR3 is TGTGCCATCAGTGATCCCAGTACTTACAGGGGCGGCTACACCTTC. As protein: CAISDPSTYRGGYTF.

The V and J genes are TRBV5-1 and TRBJ2-7, with a possible D match to TRBD2 (6 bases). V lost 5 bases and J 0 bases, leaving 18 bases between the germline ends. This CDR3 contains 16 residues. The germline gives CDR1 SGHRS, CDR2 YFSETQ. CDR3 amino acids: CASRLLRDWSSYEQYF. The CDR3, as DNA: TGCGCCAGCAGATTGCTTAGGGACTGGAGCTCCTACGAGCAGTACTTC.